This passage covers 19 T cell receptor beta chains from one sample sequenced in a study of OX40 agonist ivuxolimab in advanced cancers. Profiled with immunoSEQ multiplex PCR; TCRdb holds only in-frame clones, not every one. The sample has 69,000 or so clones; approximately 90% are singletons. The specimen comprised CD4+ or CD8+ T cells sorted from blood, sampled in a trial of the OX40 agonist ivuxolimab. The receptors here all came from an adult with an advanced solid tumor such as melanoma, head and neck, liver or kidney cancer.

The chain employs TRBV6-6 and TRBJ1-4, with a tentative D call TRBD1 (5 bases). The CDR3 loop spans 15 amino acids. V lost 0 bases, J lost 4 bases, and 9 bases lay in between. In germline, CDR1 is MNHNY, CDR2 SVGAGI (reference sequence). The DNA of the CDR3 is TGTGCCAGCAGTTACTCGATGGGGGATAATGAAAAACTGTTTTTT. Residues: CASSYSMGDNEKLFF.

J is TRBJ2-7 and V is TRBV15; 11 positions agree with TRBD1. CDR3 size: 14 residues. The germline V gene encodes CDR1 LNHNV and CDR2 YYDKDF (reference sequence). The trim removed 4 bases at V and 5 bases at J, leaving 4 bases unmatched. CDR3 coding DNA: TGTGCCACCAGCAAAACGGGACAGGGGGACGAGCAGTACTTC. Its translation is CATSKTGQGDEQYF.

The chain links TRBV7-2 to TRBJ2-1; 9 nucleotides line up with TRBD1. Germline V gene data show CDR1 as SGHTA and CDR2 as FQGNSA. This CDR3 contains 17 residues. V was clipped by 5 bases and J by 2 bases; unmatched bases: 10. The CDR3 here is CASSPGVGTGPYNEQFF. The CDR3, as DNA: TGTGCCAGCAGCCCAGGAGTCGGGACAGGGCCCTACAATGAGCAGTTCTTC. Combining the CDR3 with reference TRBV7-2 and TRBJ2-1 gives the whole variable domain GAGVSQSPSNKVTEKGKDVELRCDPISGHTALYWYRQSLGQGLEFLIYFQGNSAPDKSGLPSDRFSAERTGGSVSTLTIQRTQQEDSAVYLCASSPGVGTGPYNEQFFGPGTRLTVL.

The rearrangement links TRBV25-1 to TRBJ1-2, with 9 bases that match TRBD1. The CDR3 is 12 residues long. The junction had 6 bases not matched to a gene; V was cut back by 10 bases and J by 6 bases. Germline V gene lookup returns CDR1 MGHDK and CDR2 SYGVNS. The DNA for the CDR3 is TGTGCCATCTGGACAGGGGTAGATGGCTACACCTTC. It translates to CAIWTGVDGYTF.

This chain joins TRBV5-8 and TRBJ1-4; 9 bases are a match to TRBD1. Germline V gene sequence: CDR1 SGHTS, CDR2 YDEGEE. The CDR3 extends over 16 amino acids. With 4 bases clipped from V and 4 bases from J, the junction kept 8 bases outside the gene matches. Here the CDR3 reads CASSMGQGFGNEKLFF. For the CDR3, the DNA is TGTGCCAGCAGCATGGGACAGGGCTTCGGTAATGAAAAACTGTTTTTT.

This clone has just a few counts. This rearrangement joins TRBV7-9 to TRBJ1-1; D is ambiguous. The CDR3 is 16 amino acids. V lost 0 bases to trimming and J lost 4 bases, with 15 bases between them. Germline V gene data show CDR1 as SEHNR and CDR2 as FQNEAQ (reference sequence). CDR3 in amino acids: CASSLAAGPLLTEAFF. CDR3 coding DNA: TGTGCCAGCAGCTTAGCCGCTGGGCCTTTGCTCACTGAAGCTTTCTTT.

This chain links TRBV10-3 with TRBJ1-2; TRBD1 is a possible D gene (5 bases). Trimming took off 0 bases at V and 4 bases at J, with 9 bases between the two ends. Germline CDR1 and CDR2: ENHRY and SYGVKD. The CDR3 length is 14 residues. The CDR3 loop reads CAISESGVAYGYTF. CDR3 in DNA: TGTGCCATCAGTGAGTCGGGGGTCGCCTATGGCTACACCTTC.

The chain carries TRBV6-6 and TRBJ1-1; no clear D. This CDR3 is built from 15 residues. Germline lookup yields CDR1 MNHNY and CDR2 SVGAGI (reference sequence). V dropped 4 bases and J dropped 3 bases, with 15 bases sitting between them. CDR3 nucleotide sequence: TGTGCCAGCAGTTTCCGGACGACAAGGGACACTGAAGCTTTCTTT. Protein sequence: CASSFRTTRDTEAFF.

This clone was picked up one time. The chain links TRBV27 to TRBJ2-1, with 11 bases aligning to TRBD2. The V gene end was trimmed by 5 bases and the J gene end by 7 bases; junction bases not matched to a gene: 7. Germline V lookup: CDR1 MNHEY, CDR2 SMNVEV (reference sequence). This CDR3 region has 15 residues. Written as DNA, the CDR3 is TGTGCCAGCAGTACACTAGCGGGAGTTAGGAATGAGCAGTTCTTC. Protein product: CASSTLAGVRNEQFF.

Only a few counts were recorded for this clone. This chain links TRBV15 with TRBJ1-2; unclear D gene. The CDR3 consists of 15 residues. Trimming cost V 3 bases and J 3 bases, with 14 bases left between them. The germline gives CDR1 LNHNV, CDR2 YYDKDF (reference sequence). The CDR3, as DNA: TGTGCCACCAGCAGGGCTGGGGTAGTTGACTATGGCTACACCTTC. Protein: CATSRAGVVDYGYTF.

Here the CDR3 DNA reads TGTGCCAGTAGTATAGGTACCGGGACAGGGGATGGCTACACCTTC. Its translation: CASSIGTGTGDGYTF. The chain is built from TRBV19 and TRBJ1-2; 10 bases align to TRBD1. The CDR3 is made up of 15 amino acids. The V gene end was trimmed by 1 base and the J gene end by 6 bases; junction bases not matched to a gene: 5. The germline CDR1 and CDR2 sequences are LNHDA and SQIVND (reference sequence).

Regarding this clone: Compared with germline, one end of the junction differs, possibly owing to a read error. The CDR3 DNA follows: TGTGCTAGCAGCCTGGATGGTGGCCCCTACAATGAGCAGTTCTTC. It codes for CASSLDGGPYNEQFF. This chain uses TRBV7-7 with TRBJ2-1, with D unclear. Germline-derived CDR1 and CDR2 are SSHAT and FNYEAQ (reference sequence). CDR3 length: 15 amino acids.

The CDR3 reads CAISESSPSLYSNQPQHF. The CDR3 DNA follows: TGTGCCATCAGTGAGTCGAGTCCCAGCTTATATAGCAATCAGCCCCAGCATTTT. The V call is TRBV10-3, the J call TRBJ1-5, with D hard to call. The CDR3 contains 18 residues. The V end lost 0 bases, the J end lost 0 bases, and 15 bases lay between the germline ends. Germline V lookup: CDR1 ENHRY, CDR2 SYGVKD.

CDR3 loop: CASSPVNIRDGYTF. The CDR3 coding sequence is TGTGCCAGCAGCCCCGTGAACATAAGGGATGGCTACACCTTC. This sequence joins TRBV11-2 and TRBJ1-2, with D hard to call. Trimming removed 5 bases from V and 6 bases from J, with 16 bases in between. The CDR3 consists of 14 residues. The germline V gene encodes CDR1 SGHAT and CDR2 FQNNGV.

The J gene is TRBJ2-1, the V gene TRBV27, with D uncertain. CDR3 length: 15 amino acids. The V gene's germline CDR1 is MNHEY and CDR2 SMNVEV (reference sequence). Trimming pared 6 bases from V and 0 bases from J, leaving 12 bases between. The CDR3 is CASRIGLSSYNEQFF. In DNA, the CDR3 is TGTGCCAGCAGGATAGGGCTAAGCTCCTACAATGAGCAGTTCTTC.

The chain has TRBV13 and TRBJ2-2, with D tentatively TRBD2 (6 bases). This CDR3 contains 15 residues. Germline loops: CDR1 PRHDT, CDR2 FYEKMQ (reference sequence). V was cut by 5 bases and J by 6 bases, with 16 bases left in between. Here the CDR3 reads CASSLNPEGAGELFF. CDR3 nucleotide sequence: TGTGCCAGCAGCCTAAACCCGGAGGGAGCCGGGGAGCTGTTTTTT.

The V gene is TRBV7-9, the J gene TRBJ1-6; D is unclear. Germline CDR1 and CDR2: SEHNR and FQNEAQ (reference sequence). This CDR3 region has 14 residues. V lost 5 bases, J lost 3 bases, and 8 bases lay in between. CDR3 DNA: TGTGCCAGCAGCCCAAGTCTCTATAATTCACCCCTCCACTTT. Its protein product is CASSPSLYNSPLHF. The full variable domain, completed using reference TRBV7-9 and TRBJ1-6, is DTGVSQNPRHKITKRGQNVTFRCDPISEHNRLYWYRQTLGQGPEFLTYFQNEAQLEKSRLLSDRFSAERPKGSFSTLEIQRTEQGDSAMYLCASSPSLYNSPLHFGNGTRLTVT.

The chain carries TRBV4-1 and TRBJ2-7, with 9 nucleotides matching TRBD1. V gave up 0 bases and J gave up 2 bases; unmatched junction bases: 5. This CDR3 region has 16 residues. Germline-derived CDR1 and CDR2 are MGHRA and YSYEKL. The CDR3, as DNA: TGCGCCAGCAGCCAAGAAGGGGGGACAGGGACCTACGAGCAGTACTTC. Translating it yields CASSQEGGTGTYEQYF.

This chain joins TRBV28 and TRBJ2-7; 9 bases agree with TRBD1. The CDR3 has 16 residues. CDR1 is MDHEN, CDR2 SYDVKM, per germline. Trimming cost V 7 bases and J 1 base; bases outside gene matches: 11. The CDR3 region is CASIQRPGQGSYEQYF. The CDR3 DNA sequence: TGTGCCAGCATCCAACGACCGGGACAGGGTTCCTACGAGCAGTACTTC.